This TCR beta chain was retrieved from a study of human T cells and chemical hapten exposure. For the study at large: Patients, largely female, had alopecia areata, totalis or universalis.

Findings and caveats of the study: Donors were affected by alopecia, so their immune reaction might vary from that of healthy individuals.

This clonotype was seen a handful of times. The antigen is unknown. MiXCR, run by TCRdb on the RACE reads, gives a single entry per CDR3 protein. The table has 75,000 to 90,000 distinct CDR3 sequences, 12% seen once. Stated time point: patch test 1, 2 weeks after DPC sensitization. The treatment was: therapeutic diphenylcyclopropenone sensitization with weekly scalp DPC. From germline, CDR1 is DFQATT and CDR2 SNEGSKA (reference sequence). The CDR3 runs to 15 residues. J gave up 6 bases and V 2 bases, and 7 bases lay outside the gene matches. The sample was whole blood, taken in connection with sensitization to the hapten diphenylcyclopropenone (DPC). This receptor was identified in a woman aged 60 to 75 with alopecia areata. Some clones in this sample may be carry-over from other donors' samples. The chain employs TRBV20-1 and TRBJ2-5; 12 bases agree with TRBD2. CDR3 in amino acids: CSARPSGGALQTQYF. CDR3 nucleotides: TGCAGTGCTAGACCTAGCGGGGGGGCGTTGCAGACCCAGTACTTC.